These 26 T cell receptor beta chains were all obtained from the same sample, sequenced in a study of blood T cell repertoires in COVID-19. Here immunoSEQ multiplex PCR was the method, and the copy in TCRdb shows in-frame clones only, minus some. The sample lists 270,000 or so clones, roughly nine tenths occurring once. The sample taken for sequencing was peripheral blood. The receptors shown here come from a man between 35 and 55 years old with active or convalescent COVID-19.

V and J are TRBV3-1 (or the pseudogene TRBV3-2) and TRBJ1-1; D is ambiguous. The CDR3 is made up of 11 amino acids. Trimming took 7 bases from V and 1 from J, leaving 4 bases between them. CDR1 is LGHDT, CDR2 YNNKEL, per germline (reference sequence). The CDR3 coding sequence is TGTGCCAGCACAAAGAACACTGAAGCTTTCTTT. This translates into CASTKNTEAFF.

The chain couples TRBV24-1 to TRBJ1-2; the D gene is possibly TRBD1 (5 bases). V dropped 9 bases and J dropped 4 bases, with 20 bases sitting between them. The germline gives CDR1 KGHDR, CDR2 SFDVKD. The CDR3 contains 15 residues. The CDR3 DNA is TGTGCCACCGCCGGCGGGGACCCGCCCCTCTATGGCTACACCTTC. It encodes CATAGGDPPLYGYTF.

The rearrangement joins TRBV5-6 to TRBJ2-7; D ambiguous. V was cut by 0 bases and J by 3 bases, with 10 bases left in between. Germline V gene lookup returns CDR1 SGHDT and CDR2 YYEEEE. The CDR3 sequence is 14 residues long. This chain's CDR3 is CASSLGSVVYEQYF. CDR3 DNA: TGTGCCAGCAGCTTGGGTTCTGTAGTCTACGAGCAGTACTTC.

The chain employs TRBV6-5 and TRBJ1-3; D might be TRBD1 (5 bases). The CDR3 is 15 amino acids. Germline V gene lookup returns CDR1 MNHEY and CDR2 SVGAGI. V was pared by 6 bases and J by 0 bases, with 12 bases between. CDR3 loop: CASSPSRDSGNTIYF. CDR3 nucleotide sequence: TGTGCCAGCAGCCCGTCCAGGGACTCTGGAAACACCATATATTTT.

This sequence joins TRBV27 and TRBJ2-2; a weak D match, TRBD2 (5 bases). This CDR3 is 17 amino acids long. Germline assignment: CDR1 MNHEY and CDR2 SMNVEV (reference sequence). V was clipped by 1 base and J by 2 bases, with 14 bases between them. In DNA, the CDR3 is TGTGCCAGCAGTTTATATGGGAGCGCCACTAACACCGGGGAGCTGTTTTTT. The encoded protein is CASSLYGSATNTGELFF.

This sequence joins TRBV28 and TRBJ2-5; perhaps TRBD2 as D (5 bases). Germline loops: CDR1 MDHEN, CDR2 SYDVKM. This CDR3 has 15 amino acids. V was shortened by 5 bases and J by 4 bases, with 17 bases between the two germline ends. The CDR3 DNA reads TGTGCCAGCAGTGGACCCCCCGGAGGTGGAGAGACCCAGTACTTC. It translates to CASSGPPGGGETQYF.

The rearrangement joins TRBV6-5 to TRBJ2-5, with TRBD1 as a possible D gene (6 bases). V was cut by 4 bases and J by 5 bases, with 14 bases left in between. CDR1 MNHEY and CDR2 SVGAGI come from the germline V gene. The CDR3 is 14 residues long. The CDR3 DNA reads as TGTGCCAGCAGTTTCTCAGGGGTGGATGAGACCCAGTACTTC. As protein: CASSFSGVDETQYF.

CDR3 bases: TGTGCCGCGTCGAAGGGAGGGATCTACGAGCAGTACTTC. Translation: CAASKGGIYEQYF. The chain links TRBV6-5 to TRBJ2-7, with TRBD2 matching 7 bases. Trimming took 11 bases from V and 3 from J; bases not matched to a gene: 10. Germline V gene data show CDR1 as MNHEY and CDR2 as SVGAGI. The CDR3 loop spans 13 amino acids.

This chain uses TRBV3-1 (or the pseudogene TRBV3-2) with TRBJ2-5; TRBD2 matches 10 bases. The V gene end was trimmed by 1 base and the J gene end by 5 bases; junction bases not matched to a gene: 7. The germline V gene has CDR1 LGHDT and CDR2 YNNKEL (reference sequence). CDR3 length equals 16 residues. The CDR3 DNA reads as TGTGCCAGCAGCCAAGCTTCTAGCGGGAGTAGGGAGACCCAGTACTTC. Translated: CASSQASSGSRETQYF.

V is TRBV3-1 (or the pseudogene TRBV3-2) and J is TRBJ1-2; TRBD1 matches 9 bases. Trimming at V came to 4 bases and at J to 6 bases, leaving 3 bases not matched to a gene. The CDR3 is made up of 13 amino acids. The V gene's germline CDR1 is LGHDT and CDR2 YNNKEL (reference sequence). This chain's CDR3 is CASSLRTGDGYTF. CDR3 nucleotide sequence: TGTGCCAGCAGCCTCCGGACAGGGGATGGCTACACCTTC.

This chain uses TRBV11-2 with TRBJ1-6; maybe TRBD1 (5 bases). The CDR3 consists of 19 residues. Trimming took off 6 bases at V and 0 bases at J, with 21 bases between the two ends. Germline V gives CDR1 SGHAT, CDR2 FQNNGV. As DNA, the CDR3 is TGTGCCAGCAGAGTTAGAGACAGCGCTTACAGCTCCTATAATTCACCCCTCCACTTT. Protein product: CASRVRDSAYSSYNSPLHF.

The chain combines TRBV6-2 or TRBV6-3 with TRBJ2-2, with TRBD2 identical over 8 bases. CDR1 and CDR2 (germline): MNHEY, SVGEGT. This CDR3 comprises 17 residues. J was trimmed by 4 bases and V by 3 bases; bases with no gene match: 10. As DNA, the CDR3 is TGTGCCAGCAGTTATTTGGCGGGAGGCCCGATCACCGGGGAGCTGTTTTTT. Translated: CASSYLAGGPITGELFF.

This clone has a single count. The chain employs TRBV5-1 and TRBJ2-2; D is undetermined. CDR1 SGHRS and CDR2 YFSETQ come from the germline V gene. This CDR3 spans 14 amino acids. Trimming took off 0 bases at V and 1 base at J, with 4 bases between the two ends. The CDR3 DNA reads as TGCGCCAGCAGCTTGGGCAGGAACACCGGGGAGCTGTTTTTT. This encodes CASSLGRNTGELFF.

V and J are TRBV6-6 and TRBJ1-2; 7 nucleotides align to TRBD1. Germline trimming cut 2 bases from V and 4 bases from J; bases unmatched to any gene: 7. Germline lookup yields CDR1 MNHNY and CDR2 SVGAGI (reference sequence). The CDR3 spans 15 residues. CDR3 DNA: TGTGCCAGCAGTTACGGGGGACAGTCTAGCTATGGCTACACCTTC. Its protein product is CASSYGGQSSYGYTF.

This clone came up a few times. The chain links TRBV5-1 to TRBJ2-2; the match to TRBD1 covers 10 bases. The CDR3 is 15 amino acids. J lost 7 bases, V lost 4 bases, and 7 bases had no gene match. CDR1 and CDR2 from the germline V gene are SGHRS and YFSETQ. The CDR3 DNA reads as TGCGCCAGCAGCCCCGGGACAGGGGTTGGCGGGGAGCTGTTTTTT. This gives the protein CASSPGTGVGGELFF. Full variable domain (outside the CDR3, taken from reference TRBV5-1 and TRBJ2-2): KAGVTQTPRYLIKTRGQQVTLSCSPISGHRSVSWYQQTPGQGLQFLFEYFSETQRNKGNFPGRFSGRQFSNSRSEMNVSTLELGDSALYLCASSPGTGVGGELFFGEGSRLTVL.

This sequence joins TRBV28 and TRBJ1-5; maybe TRBD1 (5 bases). Germline loops: CDR1 MDHEN, CDR2 SYDVKM. CDR3 length: 13 amino acids. Trimming cost V 5 bases and J 7 bases, with 12 bases left between them. The CDR3 coding sequence is TGTGCCAGCAGTAAGATCGGGGGACAGCCCCAGCATTTT. Protein: CASSKIGGQPQHF.

The V and J genes are TRBV9 and TRBJ2-7; 13 positions agree with TRBD2. V lost 4 bases to trimming and J lost 2 bases; unmatched junction nucleotides: 9. This CDR3 has 17 amino acids. From germline, CDR1 is SGDLS and CDR2 YYNGEE. The CDR3 protein is CASSSGLAGDLAYEQYF. The CDR3 DNA reads as TGTGCCAGCAGCTCCGGACTAGCGGGAGATCTAGCCTACGAGCAGTACTTC.

The V call is TRBV5-1, the J call TRBJ2-1; TRBD2 aligns across 15 bases. The CDR3 spans 16 residues. With 4 bases clipped from V and 7 bases from J, the junction kept 6 bases outside the gene matches. CDR1 and CDR2 (germline): SGHRS, YFSETQ. CDR3 nucleotides: TGCGCCAGCAGCCCGGGACTAGCGGGAGGTGGGAATGAGCAGTTCTTC. This encodes CASSPGLAGGGNEQFF. Combining the CDR3 with reference TRBV5-1 and TRBJ2-1 gives the whole variable domain KAGVTQTPRYLIKTRGQQVTLSCSPISGHRSVSWYQQTPGQGLQFLFEYFSETQRNKGNFPGRFSGRQFSNSRSEMNVSTLELGDSALYLCASSPGLAGGGNEQFFGPGTRLTVL.

The rearrangement uses TRBV2 and TRBJ2-1; 7 nucleotides agree with TRBD2. V gave up 8 bases and J gave up 5 bases; unmatched junction bases: 6. Germline values: CDR1 SNHLY, CDR2 FYNNEI. The CDR3 runs to 13 residues. The CDR3 reads CASAQRGNNEQFF. The DNA for the CDR3 is TGTGCCAGCGCCCAGCGGGGAAACAATGAGCAGTTCTTC.

The rearrangement joins TRBV19 to TRBJ1-2; a possible D gene is TRBD1 (5 bases). Trimming removed 7 bases at V and 1 base at J, with 10 bases between. CDR1 is LNHDA and CDR2 is SQIVND in the germline V gene (reference sequence). The CDR3 is made up of 13 amino acids. CDR3 sequence (DNA): TGTGCCAGTACCCCAGACAGTAACTATGGCTACACCTTC. This gives the protein CASTPDSNYGYTF.

The rearrangement uses TRBV6-4 and TRBJ2-1; a weak D match, TRBD2 (5 bases). Per the germline V gene, CDR1 is MRHNA and CDR2 is SNTAGT. V lost 6 bases, J lost 10 bases, and 16 bases lay in between. The length of the CDR3 is 13 residues. CDR3 DNA sequence: TGTGCCAGCAGCGGGGTACCTACGGGAGAGCAGTTCTTC. Translation gives CASSGVPTGEQFF.

The chain has TRBV25-1 and TRBJ1-1; 8 bases fit TRBD1. This CDR3 has 13 amino acids. V dropped 6 bases and J dropped 5; count of bases not matched to a gene: 5. Germline assignment: CDR1 MGHDK and CDR2 SYGVNS. The CDR3: CASRGTGITEAFF. The CDR3 nucleotides are TGTGCCAGCAGGGGGACAGGAATTACTGAAGCTTTCTTT.

The chain couples TRBV6-4 to TRBJ2-7; 7 bases are shared with TRBD2. Unmatched junction bases numbered 12, after V lost 4 bases and J lost 3 bases. The length of the CDR3 is 16 residues. Germline V lookup: CDR1 MRHNA, CDR2 SNTAGT. This chain's CDR3 is CASSGPQGGNIYEQYF. The CDR3 nucleotides read TGTGCCAGCAGTGGGCCGCAGGGAGGGAACATCTACGAGCAGTACTTC.

The CDR3 coding sequence is TGTGCCAGCAGCCCGCCATCCAGCGGCTCCTACGAGCAGTACTTC. Protein: CASSPPSSGSYEQYF. J is TRBJ2-7 and V is TRBV5-4; tentative D call: TRBD2 (5 bases). CDR1 and CDR2 (germline): SGHNT, YYREEE (reference sequence). V lost 4 bases and J lost 0, with 14 bases in between. The CDR3 covers 15 residues.

This chain connects TRBV6-5 to TRBJ1-1; D is uncertain. This CDR3 region has 13 residues. Trimming left V 6 bases short and J 10 bases short, with 18 bases between. Germline V CDR1 and CDR2: MNHEY, SVGAGI. Written as DNA, the CDR3 is TGTGCCAGCAGGGGCTCAAAAAACGTGGGAGCTTTCTTT. Translating it yields CASRGSKNVGAFF.

The J gene is TRBJ2-3, the V gene TRBV5-4; D remains unclear. Germline V gene lookup returns CDR1 SGHNT and CDR2 YYREEE (reference sequence). The V end was cut by 2 bases, the J end by 2 bases, with 6 bases between. The CDR3 totals 13 residues. CDR3 in amino acids: CASSFPFTDTQYF. DNA for the CDR3: TGTGCCAGCAGCTTCCCGTTCACAGATACGCAGTATTTT. The whole variable domain, filled in from reference TRBV5-4 and TRBJ2-3, reads ETGVTQSPTHLIKTRGQQVTLRCSSQSGHNTVSWYQQALGQGPQFIFQYYREEENGRGNFPPRFSGLQFPNYSSELNVNALELDDSALYLCASSFPFTDTQYFGPGTRLTVL.